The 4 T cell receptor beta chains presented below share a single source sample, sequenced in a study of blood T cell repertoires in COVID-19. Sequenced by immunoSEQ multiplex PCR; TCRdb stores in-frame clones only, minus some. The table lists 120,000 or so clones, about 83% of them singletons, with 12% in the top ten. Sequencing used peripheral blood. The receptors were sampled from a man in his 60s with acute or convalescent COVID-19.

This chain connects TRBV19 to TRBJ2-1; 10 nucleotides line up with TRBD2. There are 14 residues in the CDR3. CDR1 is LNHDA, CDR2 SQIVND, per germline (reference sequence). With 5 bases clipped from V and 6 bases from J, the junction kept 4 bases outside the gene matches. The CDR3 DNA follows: TGTGCCAGTAGTGGGCTAGCGGGAGTCAATGAGCAGTTCTTC. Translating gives CASSGLAGVNEQFF.

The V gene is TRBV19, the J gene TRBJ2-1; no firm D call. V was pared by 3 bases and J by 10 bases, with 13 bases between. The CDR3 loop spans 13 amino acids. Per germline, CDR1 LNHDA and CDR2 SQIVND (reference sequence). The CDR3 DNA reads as TGTGCCAGTAGTATCCAACTCTATCGGGAGCAGTTCTTC. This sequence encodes CASSIQLYREQFF.

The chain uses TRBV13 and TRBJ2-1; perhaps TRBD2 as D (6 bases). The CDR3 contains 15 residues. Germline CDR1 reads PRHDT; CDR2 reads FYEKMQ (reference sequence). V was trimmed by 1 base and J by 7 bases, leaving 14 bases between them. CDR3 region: CASSLDPRDQNEQFF. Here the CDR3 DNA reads TGTGCCAGCAGCTTAGACCCGCGGGACCAAAATGAGCAGTTCTTC.

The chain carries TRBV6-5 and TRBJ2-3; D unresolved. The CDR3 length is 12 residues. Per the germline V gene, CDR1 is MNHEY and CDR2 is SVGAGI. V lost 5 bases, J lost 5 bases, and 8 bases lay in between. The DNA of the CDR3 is TGTGCCAGCAGTCCGACGGGAGATACGCAGTATTTT. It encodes CASSPTGDTQYF.